The 9 T cell receptor beta chains in this list originate from one sample, sequenced in a study of shared clonotypes between healthy human individuals. Only in-frame clones appear in the TCRdb table, and some are missing; sequencing was by immunoSEQ multiplex PCR. The sample records approximately 740,000 clones, around 74% being singletons. The source material was memory CD4+ T cells sorted from blood. The subset denotes: CD45RA-negative fraction. All receptors derive from a woman aged 25 to 39 in good health.

The rearrangement uses TRBV5-1 and TRBJ1-1; 9 positions agree with TRBD1. The CDR3 sequence is 15 residues long. The V and J ends lost 2 bases and 4 bases, in that order; junction bases with no gene match: 6. The germline V gene encodes CDR1 SGHRS and CDR2 YFSETQ. CDR3 sequence reads: CASSFRDREGTEAFF. DNA of the CDR3: TGCGCCAGCAGCTTTCGGGACAGGGAGGGCACTGAAGCTTTCTTT.

The chain is built from TRBV29-1 and TRBJ2-3, with a tentative D call TRBD2 (6 bases). This CDR3 contains 16 residues. V was cut by 0 bases and J by 1 base, with 14 bases left in between. The germline V gene has CDR1 SQVTM and CDR2 ANQGSEA. The CDR3 DNA follows: TGCAGCGTTGAAGATAGGAGGAGGGGACGCACAGATACGCAGTATTTT. Amino acid sequence: CSVEDRRRGRTDTQYF.

The chain has TRBV6-5 and TRBJ2-2; D is possibly TRBD1 (6 bases). Trimming pared 6 bases from V and 3 bases from J, leaving 11 bases between. The CDR3 is 14 residues long. The germline gives CDR1 MNHEY, CDR2 SVGAGI. Here the CDR3 DNA reads TGTGCCAGCAGGCTCAGGGGTGACACCGGGGAGCTGTTTTTT. Translated: CASRLRGDTGELFF.

The chain employs TRBV19 and TRBJ2-7, with 10 bases fitting TRBD1. The CDR3 is 12 residues long. CDR1 and CDR2 (germline): LNHDA, SQIVND (reference sequence). The ends lost 6 bases at V and 5 bases at J; junction bases unmatched: 1. CDR3 DNA sequence: TGTGCCAGTAGGACAGGGGGCAACGAGCAGTACTTC. It encodes CASRTGGNEQYF.

This clone was counted between two and nine times. J is TRBJ1-4 and V is TRBV27; D is unresolved. Trimming stripped 5 bases from V and 10 bases from J, with 11 bases between. The CDR3 totals 12 residues. Germline CDR1 is MNHEY and CDR2 is SMNVEV (reference sequence). DNA of the CDR3: TGTGCCAGCAGTCCCTCGACTGGAAAACTGTTTTTT. This gives the protein CASSPSTGKLFF.

This clone has only one observation. The chain employs TRBV6-1 and TRBJ1-2; the D is unclear. Germline V gene lookup returns CDR1 MNHNS and CDR2 SASEGT. The CDR3 runs to 11 residues. Trimming left V 7 bases short and J 4 bases short, with 7 bases between. Here the CDR3 DNA reads TGTGCCAGCACTAACAGCTATGGCTACACCTTC. It is translated as CASTNSYGYTF.

The chain links TRBV29-1 to TRBJ1-4; D is undetermined. CDR3 length: 13 residues. Germline CDR1 and CDR2: SQVTM and ANQGSEA. V dropped 3 bases and J dropped 7 bases, with 12 bases sitting between them. This CDR3 reads CSVDPGLGEKLFF. The CDR3 region has the DNA TGCAGCGTTGACCCAGGTCTCGGTGAAAAACTGTTTTTT.

J is TRBJ2-7 and V is TRBV27; a weak D match, TRBD2 (5 bases). CDR3 length: 12 residues. Trimming removed 4 bases from V and 3 bases from J, with 7 bases in between. Germline loops: CDR1 MNHEY, CDR2 SMNVEV (reference sequence). The CDR3 region has the DNA TGTGCCAGCAGTTCACTAGGCTACGAGCAGTACTTC. Its protein product is CASSSLGYEQYF.

This clone was observed a handful of times. This chain links TRBV25-1 with TRBJ1-5, with 8 bases fitting TRBD1. The germline gives CDR1 MGHDK, CDR2 SYGVNS. There are 14 residues in the CDR3. V lost 6 bases and J lost 0; bases outside the gene matches: 1. The CDR3 sequence is CASSQGASNQPQHF. The CDR3 coding sequence is TGTGCCAGCAGCCAGGGGGCTAGCAATCAGCCCCAGCATTTT.